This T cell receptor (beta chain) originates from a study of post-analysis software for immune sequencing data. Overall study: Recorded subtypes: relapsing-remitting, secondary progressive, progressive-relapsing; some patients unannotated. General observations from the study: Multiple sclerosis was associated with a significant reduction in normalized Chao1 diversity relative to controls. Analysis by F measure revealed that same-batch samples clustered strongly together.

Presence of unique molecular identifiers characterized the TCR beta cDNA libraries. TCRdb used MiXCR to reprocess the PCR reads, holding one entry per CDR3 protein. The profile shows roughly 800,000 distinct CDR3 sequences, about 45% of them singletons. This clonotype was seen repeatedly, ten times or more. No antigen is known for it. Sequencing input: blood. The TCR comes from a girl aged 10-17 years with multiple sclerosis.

The CDR3 protein is CSVSPHDRPGEGYTF. The DNA for the CDR3 is TGCAGCGTTTCCCCTCATGACAGGCCGGGTGAGGGCTACACCTTC. This chain joins TRBV29-1 and TRBJ1-2, with a tentative D call TRBD1 (6 bases). Germline V gene sequence: CDR1 SQVTM, CDR2 ANQGSEA. V shed 5 bases and J shed 8 bases, with 24 bases lying between them. The CDR3 runs 15 residues.